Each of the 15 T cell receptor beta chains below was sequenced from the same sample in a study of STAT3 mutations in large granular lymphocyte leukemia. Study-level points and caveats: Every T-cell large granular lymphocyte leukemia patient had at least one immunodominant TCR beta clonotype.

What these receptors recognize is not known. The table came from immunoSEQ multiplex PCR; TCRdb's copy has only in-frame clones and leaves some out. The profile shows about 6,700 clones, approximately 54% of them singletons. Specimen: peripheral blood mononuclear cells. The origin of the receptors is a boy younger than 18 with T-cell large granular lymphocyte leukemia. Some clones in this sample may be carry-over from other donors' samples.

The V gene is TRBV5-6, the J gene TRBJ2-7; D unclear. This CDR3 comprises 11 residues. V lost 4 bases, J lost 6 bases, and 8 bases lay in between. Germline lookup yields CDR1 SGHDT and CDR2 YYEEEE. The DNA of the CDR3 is TGTGCCAGCAGCCTCGGTGGCGAGCAGTACTTC. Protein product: CASSLGGEQYF.

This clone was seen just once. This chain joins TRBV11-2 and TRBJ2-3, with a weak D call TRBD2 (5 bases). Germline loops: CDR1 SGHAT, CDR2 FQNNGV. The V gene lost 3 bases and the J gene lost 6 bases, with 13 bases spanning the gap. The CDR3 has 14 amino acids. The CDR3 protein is CASSFTRPWDTQYF. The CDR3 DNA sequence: TGTGCCAGCAGCTTCACTAGGCCGTGGGATACGCAGTATTTT.

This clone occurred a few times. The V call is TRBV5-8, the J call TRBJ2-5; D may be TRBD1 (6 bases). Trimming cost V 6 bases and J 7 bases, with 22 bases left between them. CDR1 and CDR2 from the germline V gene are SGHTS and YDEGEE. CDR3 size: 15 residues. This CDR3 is CASNPSDRPLGTQYF. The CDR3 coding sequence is TGTGCCAGCAACCCCTCCGACAGGCCGCTTGGGACCCAGTACTTC. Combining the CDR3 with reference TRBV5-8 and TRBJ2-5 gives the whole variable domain EAGVTQSPTHLIKTRGQQATLRCSPISGHTSVYWYQQALGLGLQFLLWYDEGEERNRGNFPPRFSGRQFPNYSSELNVNALELEDSALYLCASNPSDRPLGTQYFGPGTRLLVL.

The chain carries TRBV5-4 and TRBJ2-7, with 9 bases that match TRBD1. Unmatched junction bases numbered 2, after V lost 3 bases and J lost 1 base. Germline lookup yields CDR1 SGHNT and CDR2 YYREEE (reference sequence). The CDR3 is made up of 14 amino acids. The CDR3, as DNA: TGTGCCAGCAGCTCCGGGACAGGGTCCTACGAGCAGTACTTC. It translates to CASSSGTGSYEQYF. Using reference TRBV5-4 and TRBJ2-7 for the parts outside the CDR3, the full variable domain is ETGVTQSPTHLIKTRGQQVTLRCSSQSGHNTVSWYQQALGQGPQFIFQYYREEENGRGNFPPRFSGLQFPNYSSELNVNALELDDSALYLCASSSGTGSYEQYFGPGTRLTVT.

The CDR3 DNA reads as TGTGCCAGCAGTCTCGCAGTAGCAGATACGCAGTATTTT. It translates to CASSLAVADTQYF. The gene calls are TRBV7-9 and TRBJ2-3, with unresolved D. The germline CDR1 and CDR2 sequences are SEHNR and FQNEAQ (reference sequence). The length of the CDR3 is 13 residues. V was pared by 6 bases and J by 4 bases, with 11 bases between. Filled out from reference TRBV7-9 and TRBJ2-3, the complete variable domain reads DTGVSQNPRHKITKRGQNVTFRCDPISEHNRLYWYRQTLGQGPEFLTYFQNEAQLEKSRLLSDRFSAERPKGSFSTLEIQRTEQGDSAMYLCASSLAVADTQYFGPGTRLTVL.

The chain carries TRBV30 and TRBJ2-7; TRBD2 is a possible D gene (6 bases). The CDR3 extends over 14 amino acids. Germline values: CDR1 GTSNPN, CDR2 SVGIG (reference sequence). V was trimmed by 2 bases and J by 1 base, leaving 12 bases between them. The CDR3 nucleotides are TGTGCCTGGAGTAGATATGGGGGGTCCTACGAGCAGTACTTC. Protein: CAWSRYGGSYEQYF.

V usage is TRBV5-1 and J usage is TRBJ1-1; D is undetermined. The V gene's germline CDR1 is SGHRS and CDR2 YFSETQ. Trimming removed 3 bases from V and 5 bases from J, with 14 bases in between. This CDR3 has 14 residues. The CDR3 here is CASSSGGIVTEAFF. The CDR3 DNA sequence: TGCGCCAGCAGCTCTGGAGGGATAGTAACTGAAGCTTTCTTT.

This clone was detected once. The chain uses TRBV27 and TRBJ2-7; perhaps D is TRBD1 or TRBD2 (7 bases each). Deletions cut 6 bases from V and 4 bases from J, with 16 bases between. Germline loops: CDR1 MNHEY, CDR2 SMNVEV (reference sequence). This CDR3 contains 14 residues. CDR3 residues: CASSQAGQTYEQYF. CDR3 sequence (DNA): TGTGCCAGCAGCCAAGCGGGACAGACTTACGAGCAGTACTTC.

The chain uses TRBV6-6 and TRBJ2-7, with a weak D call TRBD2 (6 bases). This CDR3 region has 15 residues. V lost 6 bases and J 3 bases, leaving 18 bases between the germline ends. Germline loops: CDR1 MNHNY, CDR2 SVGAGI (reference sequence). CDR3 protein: CASSLSGTVDYEQYF. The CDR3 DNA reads TGTGCCAGCAGCCTCTCCGGGACTGTGGACTACGAGCAGTACTTC.

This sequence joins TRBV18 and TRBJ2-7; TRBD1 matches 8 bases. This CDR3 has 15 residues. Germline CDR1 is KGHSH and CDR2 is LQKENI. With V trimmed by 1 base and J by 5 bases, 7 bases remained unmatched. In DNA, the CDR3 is TGTGCCAGCTCACCACTGGGGCAGGGGGCCCACGAGCAGTACTTC. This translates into CASSPLGQGAHEQYF.

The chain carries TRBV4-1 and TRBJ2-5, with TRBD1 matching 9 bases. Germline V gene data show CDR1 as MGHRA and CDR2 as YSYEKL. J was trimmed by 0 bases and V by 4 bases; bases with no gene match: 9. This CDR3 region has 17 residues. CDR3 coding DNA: TGCGCCAGCAGCCCCGGGACAGGGATGGAGTACCAAGAGACCCAGTACTTC. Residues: CASSPGTGMEYQETQYF.

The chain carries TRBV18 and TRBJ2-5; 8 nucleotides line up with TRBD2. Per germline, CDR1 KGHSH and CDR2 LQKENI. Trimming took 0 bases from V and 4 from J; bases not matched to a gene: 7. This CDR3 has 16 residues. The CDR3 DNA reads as TGTGCCAGCTCACCACCGGGGTGGCTAGCGGGAGAGACCCAGTACTTC. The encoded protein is CASSPPGWLAGETQYF.

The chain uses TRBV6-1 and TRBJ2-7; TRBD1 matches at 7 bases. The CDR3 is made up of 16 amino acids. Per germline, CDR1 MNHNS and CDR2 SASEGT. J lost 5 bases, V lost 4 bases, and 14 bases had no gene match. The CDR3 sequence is CASSGYLETGYDEQYF. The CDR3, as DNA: TGTGCCAGCAGTGGGTACCTTGAGACAGGGTATGACGAGCAGTACTTC.

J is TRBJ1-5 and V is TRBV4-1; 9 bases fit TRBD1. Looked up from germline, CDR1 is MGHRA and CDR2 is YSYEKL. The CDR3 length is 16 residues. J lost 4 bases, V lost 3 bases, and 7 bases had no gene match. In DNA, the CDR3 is TGCGCCAGCAGCCAGCCCCGACAGGGGGGTAATCAGCCCCAGCATTTT. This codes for CASSQPRQGGNQPQHF.

The CDR3 DNA sequence: TGCGCCAGCAGCTTGAGTCAGGGACTGAACACTGAAGCTTTCTTT. Protein: CASSLSQGLNTEAFF. This chain connects TRBV5-1 to TRBJ1-1; a possible D gene is TRBD1 (5 bases). Germline V gene sequence: CDR1 SGHRS, CDR2 YFSETQ. This CDR3 region has 15 residues. V shed 1 base and J shed 0 bases, with 10 bases lying between them.